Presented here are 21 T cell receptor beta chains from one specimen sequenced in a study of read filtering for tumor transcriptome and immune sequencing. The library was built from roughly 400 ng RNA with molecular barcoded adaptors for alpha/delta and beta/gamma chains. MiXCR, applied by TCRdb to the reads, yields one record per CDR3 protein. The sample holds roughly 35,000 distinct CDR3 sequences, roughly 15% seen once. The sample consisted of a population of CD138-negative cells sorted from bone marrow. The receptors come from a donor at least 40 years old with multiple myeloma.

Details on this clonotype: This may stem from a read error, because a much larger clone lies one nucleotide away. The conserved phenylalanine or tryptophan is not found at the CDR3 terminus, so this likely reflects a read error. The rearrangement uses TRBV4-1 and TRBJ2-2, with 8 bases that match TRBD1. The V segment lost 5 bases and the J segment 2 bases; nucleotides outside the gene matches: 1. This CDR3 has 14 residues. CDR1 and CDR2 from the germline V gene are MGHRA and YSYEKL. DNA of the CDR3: TGCGCCAGCAGCGACAGGGGCAACACCGGGGAGCTGTTTTCT. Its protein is CASSDRGNTGELFS.

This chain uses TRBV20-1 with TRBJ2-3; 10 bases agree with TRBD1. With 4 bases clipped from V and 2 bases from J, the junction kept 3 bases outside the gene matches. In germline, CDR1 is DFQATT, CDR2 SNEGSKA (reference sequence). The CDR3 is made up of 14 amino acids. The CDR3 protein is CSAMTGGHTDTQYF. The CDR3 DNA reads TGCAGTGCTATGACAGGGGGCCACACAGATACGCAGTATTTT.

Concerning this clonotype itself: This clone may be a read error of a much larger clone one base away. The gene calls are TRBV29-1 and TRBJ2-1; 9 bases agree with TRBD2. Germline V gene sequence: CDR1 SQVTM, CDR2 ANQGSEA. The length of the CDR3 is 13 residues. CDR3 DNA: TGCAGCGGTAGCGGGAGCTCCTACAATGGGCAGTTCTTC. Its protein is CSGSGSSYNGQFF.

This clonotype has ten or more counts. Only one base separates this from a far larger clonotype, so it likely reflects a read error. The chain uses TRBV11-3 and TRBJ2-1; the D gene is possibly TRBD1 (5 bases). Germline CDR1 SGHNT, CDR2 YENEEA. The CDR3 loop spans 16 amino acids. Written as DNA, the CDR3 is TGTGCCAGCAGCTCACAGGCCTGGGGTTCCTACAATGAGCAGTCCTTC. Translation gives CASSSQAWGSYNEQSF.

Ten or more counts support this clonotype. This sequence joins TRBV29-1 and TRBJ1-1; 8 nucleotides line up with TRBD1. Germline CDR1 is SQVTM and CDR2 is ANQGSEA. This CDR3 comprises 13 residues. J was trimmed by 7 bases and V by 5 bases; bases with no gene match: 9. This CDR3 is CSVSSGTGVEAFF. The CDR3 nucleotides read TGCAGCGTTTCCTCCGGGACAGGAGTTGAAGCTTTCTTT.

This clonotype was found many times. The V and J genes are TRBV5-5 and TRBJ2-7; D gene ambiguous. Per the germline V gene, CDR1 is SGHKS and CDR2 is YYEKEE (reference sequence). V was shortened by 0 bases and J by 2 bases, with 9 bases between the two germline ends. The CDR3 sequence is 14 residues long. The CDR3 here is CASSLVGRPYEQYF. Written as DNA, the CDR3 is TGTGCCAGCAGCTTGGTTGGACGTCCCTACGAGCAGTACTTC.

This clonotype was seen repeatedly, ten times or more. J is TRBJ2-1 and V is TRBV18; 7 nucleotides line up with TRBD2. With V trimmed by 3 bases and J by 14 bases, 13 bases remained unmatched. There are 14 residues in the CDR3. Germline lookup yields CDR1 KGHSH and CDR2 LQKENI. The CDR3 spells CASSPPLREKGKFF. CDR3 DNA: TGTGCCAGCTCACCGCCGTTGCGGGAGAAGGGGAAGTTCTTC.

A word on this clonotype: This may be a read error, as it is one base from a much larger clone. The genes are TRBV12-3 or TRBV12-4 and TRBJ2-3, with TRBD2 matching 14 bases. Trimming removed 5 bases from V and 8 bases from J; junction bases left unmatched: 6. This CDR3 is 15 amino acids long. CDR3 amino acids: CASSPGTSGRSTQYF. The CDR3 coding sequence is TGTGCCAGCAGTCCTGGGACTAGCGGGAGAAGTACGCAGTATTTT.

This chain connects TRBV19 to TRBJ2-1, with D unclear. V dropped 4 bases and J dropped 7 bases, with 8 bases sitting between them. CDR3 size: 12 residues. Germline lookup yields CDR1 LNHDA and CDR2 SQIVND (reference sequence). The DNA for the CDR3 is TGTGCCAGTAGTACCCTTGGAAATGAGCAGTTCTTC. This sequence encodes CASSTLGNEQFF.

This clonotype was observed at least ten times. This CDR3 is CASSPNTETQYF. CDR3 nucleotide sequence: TGTGCCAGCAGCCCGAATACAGAGACCCAGTACTTC. V usage is TRBV11-2 and J usage is TRBJ2-5; D not certain. Looked up from germline, CDR1 is SGHAT and CDR2 is FQNNGV. V lost 5 bases, J lost 4 bases, and 8 bases lay in between. The CDR3 is made up of 12 amino acids.

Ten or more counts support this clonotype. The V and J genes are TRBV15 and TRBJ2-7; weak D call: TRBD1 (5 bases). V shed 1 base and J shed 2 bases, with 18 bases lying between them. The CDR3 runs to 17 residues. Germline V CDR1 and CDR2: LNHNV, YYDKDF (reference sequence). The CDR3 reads CATSRVGPSGAPYEQYF. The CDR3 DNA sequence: TGTGCCACCAGCAGAGTCGGACCTTCTGGGGCGCCCTACGAGCAGTACTTC.

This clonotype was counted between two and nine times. The CDR3, as DNA: TGTGCCAGCAGCCGAAGGGCAGGGGCCGGCGAGCAGTACTTC. Its translation is CASSRRAGAGEQYF. The V call is TRBV3-1, the J call TRBJ2-7; possible D gene TRBD1, 6 bases. The CDR3 length is 14 residues. Per the germline V gene, CDR1 is LGHDT and CDR2 is YNNKEL (reference sequence). The V gene lost 4 bases and the J gene lost 6 bases, with 16 bases spanning the gap.

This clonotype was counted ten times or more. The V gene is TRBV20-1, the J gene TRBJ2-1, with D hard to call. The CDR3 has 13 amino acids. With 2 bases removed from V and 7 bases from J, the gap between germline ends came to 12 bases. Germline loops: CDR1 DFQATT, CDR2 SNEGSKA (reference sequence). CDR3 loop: CSARQVNGNEQFF. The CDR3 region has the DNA TGCAGTGCTAGACAGGTTAATGGGAATGAGCAGTTCTTC.

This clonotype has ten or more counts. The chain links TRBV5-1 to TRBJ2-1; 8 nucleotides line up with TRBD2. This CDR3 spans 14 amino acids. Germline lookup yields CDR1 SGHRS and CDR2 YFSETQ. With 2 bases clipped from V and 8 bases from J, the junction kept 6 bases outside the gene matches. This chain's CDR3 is CASSLERGSDEQFF. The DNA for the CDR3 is TGCGCCAGCAGCTTAGAGCGGGGGTCCGATGAGCAGTTCTTC.

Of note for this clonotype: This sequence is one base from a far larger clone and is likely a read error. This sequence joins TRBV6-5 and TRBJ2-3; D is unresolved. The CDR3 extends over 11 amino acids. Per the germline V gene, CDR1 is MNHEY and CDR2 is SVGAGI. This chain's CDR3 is CASSISDSQYF. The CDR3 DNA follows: TGTGCCAGCAGCATTTCAGATTCGCAGTATTTT.

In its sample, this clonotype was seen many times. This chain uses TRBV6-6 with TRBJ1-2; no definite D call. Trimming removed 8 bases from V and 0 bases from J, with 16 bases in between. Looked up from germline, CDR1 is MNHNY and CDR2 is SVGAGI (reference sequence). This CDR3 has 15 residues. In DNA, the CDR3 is TGTGCCAGCCAAGGATTGGGAAACCCTAACTATGGCTACACCTTC. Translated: CASQGLGNPNYGYTF.

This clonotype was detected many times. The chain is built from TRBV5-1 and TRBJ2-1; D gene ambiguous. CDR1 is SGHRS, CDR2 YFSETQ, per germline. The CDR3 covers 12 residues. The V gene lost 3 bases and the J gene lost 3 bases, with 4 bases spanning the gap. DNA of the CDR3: TGCGCCAGCAGCTGGGACTACAATGAGCAGTTCTTC. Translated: CASSWDYNEQFF.

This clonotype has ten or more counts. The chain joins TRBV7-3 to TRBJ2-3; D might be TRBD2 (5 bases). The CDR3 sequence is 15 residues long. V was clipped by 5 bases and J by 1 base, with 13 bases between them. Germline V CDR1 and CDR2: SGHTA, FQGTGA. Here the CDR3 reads CASSHSVTGTDTQYF. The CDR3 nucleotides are TGTGCCAGCAGCCATAGCGTGACGGGCACAGATACGCAGTATTTT.

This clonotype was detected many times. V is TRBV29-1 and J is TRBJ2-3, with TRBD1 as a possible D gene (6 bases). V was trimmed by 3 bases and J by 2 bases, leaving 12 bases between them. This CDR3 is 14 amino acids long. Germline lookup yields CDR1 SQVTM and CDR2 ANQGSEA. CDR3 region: CSVDKTGITDTQYF. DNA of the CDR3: TGCAGCGTTGATAAGACAGGAATCACAGATACGCAGTATTTT.

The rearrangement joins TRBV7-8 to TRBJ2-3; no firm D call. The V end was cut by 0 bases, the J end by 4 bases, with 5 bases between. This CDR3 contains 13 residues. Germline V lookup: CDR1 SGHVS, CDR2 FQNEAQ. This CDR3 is CASSLASPDTQYF. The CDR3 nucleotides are TGTGCCAGCAGCTTAGCATCCCCAGATACGCAGTATTTT.

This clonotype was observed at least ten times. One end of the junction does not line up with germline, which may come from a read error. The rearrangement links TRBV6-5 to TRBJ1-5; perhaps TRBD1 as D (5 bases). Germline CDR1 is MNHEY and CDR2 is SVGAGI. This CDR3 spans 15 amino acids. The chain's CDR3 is CASSPRTPSDQPQHF. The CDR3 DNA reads TGTGCCAGCAGTCCCAGGACACCTAGCGATCAGCCCCAGCATTTT.